These 27 T cell receptor beta chains share one sample of origin, sequenced in a study of blood T cell repertoires in COVID-19 (TCRdb year 2020). Receptors were amplified or captured by the immunoSEQ multiplex PCR assay. This immuneACCESS table, as held by TCRdb, lists in-frame sequences with V and J called but not all clones. Of the missing ones, under half trace to an unresolved V gene in checked studies; the others have no known cause. Present in this sample are about 250,000 clones, about 80% of which were seen just once. 4% to 5.5% of the sample rests with the top ten. The sequenced sample was peripheral blood. Receptors originate from a man between 50 and 59 years old with active or convalescent COVID-19.

V is TRBV19 and J is TRBJ2-1, with a tentative D call TRBD2 (7 bases). V shed 4 bases and J shed 6 bases, with 19 bases lying between them. Germline V CDR1 and CDR2: LNHDA, SQIVND (reference sequence). CDR3 length equals 16 residues. The CDR3 loop is CASSTFGGGALNEQFF. For the CDR3, the DNA is TGTGCCAGTAGTACCTTTGGAGGGGGGGCTCTCAATGAGCAGTTCTTC.

The chain has TRBV24-1 and TRBJ2-7; maybe TRBD1 (6 bases). Germline CDR1 KGHDR, CDR2 SFDVKD. The CDR3 has 16 residues. V was trimmed by 0 bases and J by 5 bases, leaving 16 bases between them. CDR3 sequence reads: CATSDLRRTERNEQYF. Written as DNA, the CDR3 is TGTGCCACCAGTGATTTGCGCAGGACAGAACGTAACGAGCAGTACTTC.

The V and J genes are TRBV5-5 and TRBJ2-7; 7 nucleotides align to TRBD1. The germline gives CDR1 SGHKS, CDR2 YYEKEE (reference sequence). The V segment lost 4 bases and the J segment 6 bases; nucleotides outside the gene matches: 4. This CDR3 spans 12 amino acids. This CDR3 is CASSPTGIEQYF. The DNA for the CDR3 is TGTGCCAGCAGCCCGACAGGGATCGAGCAGTACTTC.

The chain carries TRBV30 and TRBJ1-2; D is unclear. The V gene lost 4 bases and the J gene lost 8 bases, with 14 bases spanning the gap. The CDR3 runs 12 residues. Germline values: CDR1 GTSNPN, CDR2 SVGIG (reference sequence). As DNA, the CDR3 is TGTGCCTGGAATGCCGGAGGCGGGGGCTACACCTTC. Amino acids: CAWNAGGGGYTF.

The CDR3 nucleotides are TGTGCCAGCAGCTATACAAAAACCGGGGAGCTGTTTTTT. The encoded protein is CASSYTKTGELFF. V gene TRBV7-3 combines with J gene TRBJ2-2; no clear D gene. From germline, CDR1 is SGHTA and CDR2 FQGTGA. Trimming cost V 4 bases and J 5 bases, with 8 bases left between them. The CDR3 is 13 amino acids.

The rearrangement uses TRBV28 and TRBJ1-1, with 7 positions matching TRBD1. In germline, CDR1 is MDHEN, CDR2 SYDVKM. This CDR3 spans 12 amino acids. Trimming took 3 bases from V and 11 from J; bases not matched to a gene: 6. CDR3 amino acids: CASSLLQGRAFF. CDR3 nucleotide sequence: TGTGCCAGCAGTTTGTTACAGGGGAGGGCTTTCTTT.

The V call is TRBV5-5, the J call TRBJ2-1; maybe TRBD1 (6 bases). Germline values: CDR1 SGHKS, CDR2 YYEKEE (reference sequence). Trimming removed 1 base from V and 6 bases from J, with 14 bases in between. The CDR3 has 15 residues. Here the CDR3 reads CASSLTGFLSNEQFF. CDR3 nucleotides: TGTGCCAGCAGCTTGACAGGGTTCCTCTCCAATGAGCAGTTCTTC.

This chain uses TRBV9 with TRBJ1-1; 7 bases align to TRBD1. The CDR3 has 15 residues. J gave up 1 base and V 3 bases, and 6 bases lay outside the gene matches. In germline, CDR1 is SGDLS, CDR2 YYNGEE. CDR3 coding DNA: TGTGCCAGCAGCGCGACAGGGACCGCGAACACTGAAGCTTTCTTT. It specifies CASSATGTANTEAFF.

The rearrangement links TRBV20-1 to TRBJ1-2; D is perhaps TRBD1 (5 bases). This CDR3 comprises 12 residues. The V and J ends lost 3 bases and 4 bases respectively, with 9 bases between them. CDR1 and CDR2 from the germline V gene are DFQATT and SNEGSKA (reference sequence). The CDR3 DNA sequence: TGCAGTGCTAGTTGGGACTTCTATGGCTACACCTTC. Translating it yields CSASWDFYGYTF.

The V call is TRBV9, the J call TRBJ1-1, with D possibly matching TRBD1 (6 bases). Germline V gene sequence: CDR1 SGDLS, CDR2 YYNGEE. Trimming cost V 3 bases and J 4 bases, with 16 bases left between them. CDR3 size: 15 residues. CDR3 bases: TGTGCCAGCAGCGGCCGGGACAAGGTTGGCACTGAAGCTTTCTTT. Its translation: CASSGRDKVGTEAFF.

V is TRBV5-1 and J is TRBJ1-1; TRBD1 matches at 7 bases. The trim removed 4 bases at V and 2 bases at J, leaving 5 bases unmatched. The CDR3 has 14 residues. Germline CDR1 is SGHRS and CDR2 is YFSETQ. The CDR3 protein is CASSRQGENTEAFF. The CDR3 DNA reads as TGCGCCAGCAGCCGACAGGGCGAAAACACTGAAGCTTTCTTT.

The CDR3 loop reads CASSGNRGPGKKGYTF. CDR3 coding DNA: TGTGCCAGCAGTGGCAATAGGGGGCCGGGGAAGAAGGGCTACACCTTC. The chain joins TRBV6-1 to TRBJ1-2; 7 bases fit TRBD1. V lost 4 bases and J lost 8; bases outside the gene matches: 16. The CDR3 length is 16 residues. Germline lookup yields CDR1 MNHNS and CDR2 SASEGT.

The genes are TRBV27 and TRBJ1-4; D is perhaps TRBD1 (5 bases). Per the germline V gene, CDR1 is MNHEY and CDR2 is SMNVEV (reference sequence). The ends were cut back, 2 bases at V and 0 bases at J, with 7 bases in the middle. The CDR3 has 15 residues. The CDR3 DNA is TGTGCCAGCAGTTTAACAGGAGCAACTAATGAAAAACTGTTTTTT. Its translation is CASSLTGATNEKLFF.

CDR3 DNA: TGTGCCTGGAGCGCTAGCGCCGGGGGCTACACCTTC. Protein: CAWSASAGGYTF. V gene TRBV30 combines with J gene TRBJ1-2, with D hard to call. Germline CDR1 is GTSNPN and CDR2 is SVGIG (reference sequence). Trimming cost V 3 bases and J 8 bases, with 13 bases left between them. The CDR3 sequence is 12 residues long.

The V gene is TRBV24-1, the J gene TRBJ2-1, with 7 bases fitting TRBD1. The ends lost 3 bases at V and 12 bases at J; junction bases unmatched: 1. Germline loops: CDR1 KGHDR, CDR2 SFDVKD. This CDR3 region has 11 residues. CDR3 in amino acids: CATSDRTGQFF. The CDR3 nucleotides read TGTGCCACCAGTGATAGGACAGGGCAGTTCTTC.

This chain connects TRBV18 to TRBJ1-1, with TRBD1 matching 10 bases. V gave up 3 bases and J gave up 3 bases; unmatched junction bases: 4. The CDR3 has 15 residues. CDR1 is KGHSH, CDR2 LQKENI, per germline. The CDR3 sequence: CASSPRQGADTEAFF. In DNA, the CDR3 is TGTGCCAGCTCACCGCGACAGGGGGCGGACACTGAAGCTTTCTTT. Filled out from reference TRBV18 and TRBJ1-1, the complete variable domain reads NAGVMQNPRHLVRRRGQEARLRCSPMKGHSHVYWYRQLPEEGLKFMVYLQKENIIDESGMPKERFSAEFPKEGPSILRIQQVVRGDSAAYFCASSPRQGADTEAFFGQGTRLTVV.

This chain links TRBV7-3 with TRBJ2-7; 10 bases fit TRBD1. This CDR3 spans 13 amino acids. After removal of 5 bases from V and 3 bases from J, the junction contained 1 base not matched to a gene. CDR1 SGHTA and CDR2 FQGTGA come from the germline V gene. For the CDR3, the DNA is TGTGCCAGCAGCCGGGACAGGGGCTACGAGCAGTACTTC. It codes for CASSRDRGYEQYF.

The V call is TRBV20-1, the J call TRBJ1-4; the D gene is possibly TRBD1 (6 bases). The CDR3 totals 14 residues. Trimming stripped 3 bases from V and 8 bases from J, with 16 bases between. Per the germline V gene, CDR1 is DFQATT and CDR2 is SNEGSKA (reference sequence). The DNA for the CDR3 is TGCAGTGCTAGTAGAACAGGGCTAAGGGAAAAACTGTTTTTT. Its translation is CSASRTGLREKLFF.

V is TRBV6-1 and J is TRBJ2-1, with a weak D call TRBD1 (6 bases). CDR3 length: 16 residues. V was clipped by 4 bases and J by 0 bases, with 13 bases between them. Germline V CDR1 and CDR2: MNHNS, SASEGT. In nucleotides, the CDR3 is TGTGCCAGCAGTGGACAGGTTCCAAGCTCCTACAATGAGCAGTTCTTC. Its translation is CASSGQVPSSYNEQFF.

The rearrangement uses TRBV18 and TRBJ1-1, with TRBD1 as a possible D gene (5 bases). The V end lost 3 bases, the J end lost 10 bases, and 12 bases lay between the germline ends. This CDR3 spans 12 amino acids. CDR1 is KGHSH and CDR2 is LQKENI in the germline V gene. The CDR3 sequence is CASSPQDRGAFF. In DNA form, the CDR3 reads TGTGCCAGCTCACCTCAAGACAGAGGAGCTTTCTTT.

This clone was picked up a small number of times. This chain links TRBV9 with TRBJ1-6; a weak D match, TRBD1 (6 bases). CDR3 size: 15 residues. V was cut by 3 bases and J by 3 bases, with 10 bases left in between. CDR1 is SGDLS and CDR2 is YYNGEE in the germline V gene. The CDR3 loop reads CASSGTGLYNSPLHF. CDR3 DNA sequence: TGTGCCAGCAGCGGCACAGGGCTCTATAATTCACCCCTCCACTTT.

This sequence joins TRBV11-2 and TRBJ2-1; TRBD1 matches at 9 bases. The germline CDR1 and CDR2 sequences are SGHAT and FQNNGV. The J segment lost 7 bases and the V segment lost 6 bases, leaving 7 bases of the junction unmatched. CDR3 length equals 14 residues. CDR3: CASSGGTGWNEQFF. Written as DNA, the CDR3 is TGTGCCAGCAGTGGGGGGACAGGGTGGAATGAGCAGTTCTTC.

The chain recombines TRBV7-3 with TRBJ2-1, with 9 bases matching TRBD1. The CDR3 has 15 amino acids. Trimming cost V 2 bases and J 8 bases; bases outside gene matches: 7. Germline lookup yields CDR1 SGHTA and CDR2 FQGTGA. The CDR3, as DNA: TGTGCCAGCAGCTTAGGGTCGGACAGGGGTTATGAGCAGTTCTTC. Its translation: CASSLGSDRGYEQFF.

In this sample, this clone turned up a few times. The genes are TRBV7-2 and TRBJ2-1; D is possibly TRBD2 (5 bases). The CDR3 runs to 16 residues. Per germline, CDR1 SGHTA and CDR2 FQGNSA. V was clipped by 0 bases and J by 8 bases, with 17 bases between them. Written as DNA, the CDR3 is TGTGCCAGCAGCTTAGCGTCTGGGCCCCAGGACTATGAGCAGTTCTTC. It encodes CASSLASGPQDYEQFF.

On this clone: A read error may account for a junction end that differs from germline. The chain couples TRBV2 to TRBJ2-1, with TRBD2 matching over 9 bases. CDR1 is SNHLY, CDR2 FYNNEI, per germline. The CDR3 is 14 amino acids. The CDR3 DNA sequence: TGTGGCAGCGCGGTTAGCGGGGGCTACAATGAGCAGTTCTTC. As protein: CGSAVSGGYNEQFF.

The chain joins TRBV30 to TRBJ2-2; TRBD2 matches at 12 bases. CDR3 length: 15 amino acids. V lost 5 bases to trimming and J lost 5 bases; unmatched junction nucleotides: 6. Per the germline V gene, CDR1 is GTSNPN and CDR2 is SVGIG (reference sequence). CDR3 nucleotides: TGTGCCTGGGAGGCTAGCGGGGGGGCTACCGGGGAGCTGTTTTTT. It is translated as CAWEASGGATGELFF.

The rearrangement links TRBV5-4 to TRBJ2-7, with D unresolved. Trimming cost V 0 bases and J 4 bases, with 17 bases left between them. The germline gives CDR1 SGHNT, CDR2 YYREEE (reference sequence). The CDR3 runs 16 residues. The CDR3 loop is CASSLGGVGGKYEQYF. CDR3 nucleotides: TGTGCCAGCAGCTTGGGAGGTGTTGGCGGCAAATACGAGCAGTACTTC.